This record concerns one TCR beta chain sequence. Its antigen is unidentified. V lost 10 bases and J 1 base, leaving 8 bases between the germline ends. The germline CDR1 and CDR2 sequences are LNHDA and SQIVND (reference sequence). CDR3 length equals 11 residues. The data were taken from a study of shared clonotypes between healthy human individuals. Study-wide context: CD8 memory received one plate per donor, CD8 naive two, CD4 memory three and CD4 naive three. Study outcomes and limitations: It was anticipated that sequencing depth would influence how many clonotypes donors shared.

Sorted-subset replicate PCRs used 200 to 250 ng DNA, about 30,000 T cell genomes. The table came from immunoSEQ multiplex PCR; TCRdb's copy has only in-frame clones and leaves some out. The sample holds 2 million to 3 million clones, 93% seen once. The chain employs TRBV19 and TRBJ2-7; no clear D. The clonotype was recovered from a man aged 18 to 35 in good health. Some clones in this sample may be carry-over from other donors' samples. The specimen was naive CD4+ T cells from PBMCs. Subset meaning: CD45RA+ positively selected. DNA of the CDR3: TGTGCCACGGCAAGTTCCTACGAGCAGTACTTC. The encoded protein is CATASSYEQYF.